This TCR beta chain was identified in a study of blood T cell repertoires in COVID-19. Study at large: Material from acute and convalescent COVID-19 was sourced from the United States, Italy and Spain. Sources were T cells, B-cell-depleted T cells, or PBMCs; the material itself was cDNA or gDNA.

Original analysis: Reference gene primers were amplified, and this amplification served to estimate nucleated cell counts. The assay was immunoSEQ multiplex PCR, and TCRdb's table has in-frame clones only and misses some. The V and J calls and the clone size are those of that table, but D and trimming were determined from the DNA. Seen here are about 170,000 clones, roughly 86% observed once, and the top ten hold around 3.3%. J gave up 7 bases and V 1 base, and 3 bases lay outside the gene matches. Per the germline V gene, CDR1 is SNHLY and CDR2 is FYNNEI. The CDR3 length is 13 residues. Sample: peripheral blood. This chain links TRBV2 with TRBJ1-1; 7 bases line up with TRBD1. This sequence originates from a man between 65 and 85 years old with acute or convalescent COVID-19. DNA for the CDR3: TGTGCCAGCAGTGAAGTGGGGACAGATGAAGCTTTCTTT. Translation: CASSEVGTDEAFF.